Reported below is one T cell receptor (beta chain). The same CDR3 is also encoded by other DNA sequences in this sample. The source of the sample is a study of cytotoxic CD8 clonotypes in ibrutinib-treated CLL. TCRdb's copy holds only in-frame clones and misses some; the assay was immunoSEQ multiplex PCR. The profile shows 11,000 or so clones, 79% of them singletons. The V end was cut by 4 bases, the J end by 2 bases, with 12 bases between. CDR1 is SGHRS and CDR2 is YFSETQ in the germline V gene. The CDR3 length is 14 residues. Material: PBMCs, obtained at disease progression, from a patient treated with ibrutinib. This receptor was obtained from a human donor with chronic lymphocytic leukemia. The chain links TRBV5-1 to TRBJ2-5, with D perhaps matching TRBD1 or TRBD2 (5 bases each). The DNA of the CDR3 is TGCGCCAGCAGCCCCCGGGGCGAACAAGAGACCCAGTACTTC. Protein: CASSPRGEQETQYF. Based on the CDR3 plus reference TRBV5-1 and TRBJ2-5, the full variable domain is KAGVTQTPRYLIKTRGQQVTLSCSPISGHRSVSWYQQTPGQGLQFLFEYFSETQRNKGNFPGRFSGRQFSNSRSEMNVSTLELGDSALYLCASSPRGEQETQYFGPGTRLLVL.